Shown below are 14 T cell receptor beta chains from a single sample sequenced in a study of T cells in Graves' hyperthyroidism and ophthalmopathy. Regions amplified from RNA transcripts were the TCR beta CDR3 regions. Primed by the HTBI set, a first-round RT-PCR was run on the TCR CDR3. TCRdb used MiXCR to reprocess the multiplex PCR reads, holding one entry per CDR3 protein. In the table there are under 400,000 distinct CDR3 sequences, roughly 20% of which are singletons. Sequences were obtained from blood. The receptors were gathered from a woman between 50 and 59 years old with Graves' hyperthyroidism.

This clonotype was counted many times. The V call is TRBV12-3 or TRBV12-4, the J call TRBJ1-2, with D unclear. The CDR3 spans 12 residues. V lost 3 bases and J lost 6, with 8 bases in between. CDR3 nucleotides: TGTGCCAGCAGTTTTACGGGGAATGGCTACACCTTC. It encodes CASSFTGNGYTF.

This clonotype appeared many times. J is TRBJ1-2 and V is TRBV28; perhaps TRBD1 as D (6 bases). Germline-derived CDR1 and CDR2 are MDHEN and SYDVKM. V shed 7 bases and J shed 1 base, with 19 bases lying between them. The CDR3 loop spans 16 amino acids. DNA of the CDR3: TGTGCCAGCATCTCGAGACAGGCCGGGAGTAACTATGGCTACACCTTC. Encoded protein: CASISRQAGSNYGYTF.

This clonotype has at least ten counts. The V and J genes are TRBV18 and TRBJ2-7; the D gene is possibly TRBD2 (6 bases). This CDR3 spans 16 amino acids. Germline CDR1 KGHSH, CDR2 LQKENI. Trimming left V 2 bases short and J 9 bases short, with 23 bases between. The CDR3 region is CASSPNTQTGEWGQYV. The CDR3 bases are TGTGCCAGCTCACCAAACACCCAAACGGGGGAATGGGGGCAGTACGTC.

The chain joins TRBV19 to TRBJ1-2; D unclear. Trimming shortened V by 8 bases and J by 0 bases, and 13 bases separated the two germline ends. Germline V gene data show CDR1 as LNHDA and CDR2 as SQIVND (reference sequence). CDR3 size: 14 residues. CDR3 nucleotide sequence: TGTGCCAGTTCCCCAAGGCCTTCTAACTATGGCTACACCTTC. Its translation: CASSPRPSNYGYTF. The full variable domain, rest sourced from reference TRBV19 and TRBJ1-2, is DGGITQSPKYLFRKEGQNVTLSCEQNLNHDAMYWYRQDPGQGLRLIYYSQIVNDFQKGDIAEGYSVSREKKESFPLTVTSAQKNPTAFYLCASSPRPSNYGYTFGSGTRLTVV.

The genes are TRBV19 and TRBJ2-2, with D perhaps TRBD2 (6 bases). CDR1 and CDR2 from the germline V gene are LNHDA and SQIVND (reference sequence). Trimming removed 4 bases at V and 6 bases at J, with 15 bases between. The CDR3 contains 15 residues. CDR3 nucleotides: TGTGCCAGTAGTACTGACTCACTAGCAGCCGGGGAGCTGTTTTTT. Its protein is CASSTDSLAAGELFF.

The table lists this clonotype with many counts. V gene TRBV5-1 combines with J gene TRBJ1-1; D unresolved. CDR3 length equals 11 residues. Germline V lookup: CDR1 SGHRS, CDR2 YFSETQ. The ends were cut back, 5 bases at V and 3 bases at J, with 5 bases in the middle. This chain's CDR3 is CASSSDTEAFF. DNA of the CDR3: TGCGCCAGCAGTTCGGACACTGAAGCTTTCTTT.

The table lists this clonotype with many counts. The V gene is TRBV19, the J gene TRBJ1-1, with 7 bases identical to TRBD1. CDR3 length equals 15 residues. V was pared by 5 bases and J by 4 bases, with 10 bases of the junction left unmatched. The germline V gene encodes CDR1 LNHDA and CDR2 SQIVND (reference sequence). CDR3 coding DNA: TGTGCCAGTAGTGGCTACAGGGGTCACGGCACTGAAGCTTTCTTT. Encoded protein: CASSGYRGHGTEAFF.

This clonotype has only a few counts. The chain has TRBV4-2 and TRBJ1-2; the D is unclear. Looked up from germline, CDR1 is LGHNA and CDR2 is YNFKEQ. This CDR3 has 15 residues. The V and J ends lost 0 bases and 1 base respectively, with 9 bases between them. CDR3 sequence reads: CASSQESLGNYGYTF. As DNA, the CDR3 is TGTGCCAGCAGCCAAGAATCGTTGGGTAACTATGGCTACACCTTC.

This clonotype occurred many times. V and J are TRBV29-1 and TRBJ2-5; no clear D. Germline V gene lookup returns CDR1 SQVTM and CDR2 ANQGSEA. CDR3 length: 17 residues. Trimming removed 0 bases at V and 4 bases at J, with 21 bases between. The CDR3 DNA is TGCAGCGTTGAAGATCTGGCAGCCAGCAAGGTGGGAGAGACCCAGTACTTC. It yields the protein CSVEDLAASKVGETQYF.

This clonotype was recorded at least ten times. The V call is TRBV12-3 or TRBV12-4, the J call TRBJ2-1, with TRBD2 matching over 7 bases. With V trimmed by 8 bases and J by 2 bases, 0 bases remained unmatched. The CDR3 is 12 residues long. The CDR3 coding sequence is TGTGCCAGCCGGGGGGCCTACAATGAGCAGTTCTTC. Translating it yields CASRGAYNEQFF.

This clonotype was observed many times. The chain links TRBV11-2 to TRBJ2-1; 7 bases align to TRBD1. Germline lookup yields CDR1 SGHAT and CDR2 FQNNGV. This CDR3 contains 15 residues. V was pared by 2 bases and J by 8 bases, with 9 bases of the junction left unmatched. The CDR3: CASSLFYGQVDEQFF. CDR3 sequence (DNA): TGTGCCAGCAGCTTATTTTACGGACAGGTCGATGAGCAGTTCTTC.

There are a few counts of this clonotype. The chain employs TRBV19 and TRBJ2-1; unclear D gene. V dropped 3 bases and J dropped 6 bases, with 9 bases sitting between them. The CDR3 consists of 13 residues. Germline CDR1 reads LNHDA; CDR2 reads SQIVND (reference sequence). In nucleotides, the CDR3 is TGTGCCAGTAGTATGACCACGTCCAATGAGCAGTTCTTC. Translating it yields CASSMTTSNEQFF.

This clonotype occurred many times. The chain is built from TRBV6-1 and TRBJ1-2, with TRBD1 as a possible D gene (5 bases). The CDR3 spans 12 residues. Per germline, CDR1 MNHNS and CDR2 SASEGT. Trimming left V 3 bases short and J 4 bases short, with 6 bases between. The DNA of the CDR3 is TGTGCCAGCAGTGAGGGGACCTATGGCTACACCTTC. It yields the protein CASSEGTYGYTF.

Ten or more counts support this clonotype. The chain is built from TRBV11-2 and TRBJ2-2, with D unclear. The V gene's germline CDR1 is SGHAT and CDR2 FQNNGV. CDR3 length equals 16 residues. Trimming took 1 base from V and 0 from J, leaving 9 bases between them. CDR3 in DNA: TGTGCCAGCAGCTTAGCTCTCTCTACGAACACCGGGGAGCTGTTTTTT. This gives the protein CASSLALSTNTGELFF. The full variable domain, with the rest looked up from reference TRBV11-2 and TRBJ2-2, is EAGVAQSPRYKIIEKRQSVAFWCNPISGHATLYWYQQILGQGPKLLIQFQNNGVVDDSQLPKDRFSAERLKGVDSTLKIQPAKLEDSAVYLCASSLALSTNTGELFFGEGSRLTVL.